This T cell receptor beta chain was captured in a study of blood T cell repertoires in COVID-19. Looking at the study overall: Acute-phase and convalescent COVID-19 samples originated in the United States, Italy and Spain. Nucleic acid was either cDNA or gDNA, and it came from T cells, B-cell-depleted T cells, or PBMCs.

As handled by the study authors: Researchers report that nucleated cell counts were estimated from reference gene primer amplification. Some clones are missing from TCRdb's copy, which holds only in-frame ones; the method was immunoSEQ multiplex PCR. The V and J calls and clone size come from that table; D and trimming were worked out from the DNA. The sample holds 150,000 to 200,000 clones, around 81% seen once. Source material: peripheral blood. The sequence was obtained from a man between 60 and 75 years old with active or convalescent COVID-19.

CDR3 region: CASSPSGNEQFF. The CDR3 DNA reads TGTGCCAGCTCACCGTCGGGGAATGAGCAGTTCTTC. The chain is built from TRBV18 and TRBJ2-1; D perhaps matches TRBD2 (5 bases). CDR1 KGHSH and CDR2 LQKENI come from the germline V gene. V lost 3 bases, J lost 7 bases, and 7 bases lay in between. The CDR3 extends over 12 amino acids.